This T cell receptor (beta chain) was recovered during a study of blood T cell repertoires in COVID-19. Clones were read by immunoSEQ multiplex PCR, and TCRdb kept only the in-frame ones, dropping some. The data contain a few hundred thousand clones, 85% to 90% of them singletons. The CDR3 sequence is 16 residues long. V lost 7 bases and J 0 bases, leaving 16 bases between the germline ends. Germline CDR1 LNHDA, CDR2 SQIVND (reference sequence). The origin of this receptor is a man aged 18 to 29 who had recovered from COVID-19. V gene TRBV19 combines with J gene TRBJ1-3; perhaps TRBD1 as D (5 bases). Sequenced sample: PBMCs or T cells enriched from blood (not recorded which). This chain's CDR3 is CASKGRQSDSGNTIYF. CDR3 coding DNA: TGTGCCAGTAAGGGGCGACAGAGTGACTCTGGAAACACCATATATTTT.